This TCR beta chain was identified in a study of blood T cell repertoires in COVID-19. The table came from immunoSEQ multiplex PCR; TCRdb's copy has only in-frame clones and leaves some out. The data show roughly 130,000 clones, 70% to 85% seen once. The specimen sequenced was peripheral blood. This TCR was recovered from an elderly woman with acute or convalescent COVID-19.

CDR3 sequence reads: CASSPNREEAFF. For the CDR3, the DNA is TGTGCCAGCAGCCCAAACCGGGAAGAAGCTTTCTTT. The rearrangement uses TRBV3-1 (or the pseudogene TRBV3-2) and TRBJ1-1; D unresolved. With 4 bases removed from V and 8 bases from J, the gap between germline ends came to 11 bases. The CDR3 consists of 12 residues. Per germline, CDR1 LGHDT and CDR2 YNNKEL (reference sequence).